The rows below give T cell receptor beta chains drawn from one sample of a study of T-cell memory formation after mild COVID-19. TCRdb used MiXCR to reprocess the 5' RACE reads, holding one entry per CDR3 protein. The sample has about 350,000 distinct CDR3 sequences; 25% to 30% are singletons. Material for sequencing was PBMCs or a T cell subset sorted from them (not recorded which). Receptor source: an adult woman who had mild COVID-19 (a few samples of this study predate the infection). Cell type and time point are not known. The CDR3 runs from the conserved cysteine through the conserved F or W. The D gene is left open where the match is weak. Where a row states a size, it is once, few, many or the class of an expanded clone; other rows omit it.

TRBV20-1	14	few	TRBD1	TRBJ2-2	CSATGQKSTGELFF	TGCAGTGCGACGGGACAGAAGTCCACCGGGGAGCTGTTTTTT
TRBV5-1	15	.	TRBD1	TRBJ1-5	CASSPGTVSNQPQHF	TGCGCCAGCAGCCCCGGGACAGTTAGCAATCAGCCCCAGCATTTT
TRBV20-1	18	few	TRBD2	TRBJ2-1	CSAPAPLAGGPNIDEQFF	TGCAGTGCTCCCGCCCCACTAGCGGGAGGGCCGAATATCGATGAGCAGTTCTTC
TRBV25-1	13	few	.	TRBJ1-1	CASARALNTEAFF	TGTGCCAGCGCCCGGGCGTTGAACACTGAAGCTTTCTTT
TRBV12-3/TRBV12-4	16	few	.	TRBJ1-1	CASSLGEFWGNTEAFF	TGTGCCAGCAGTTTAGGGGAATTTTGGGGGAACACTGAAGCTTTCTTT
TRBV5-1	15	few	TRBD1	TRBJ2-1	CASSTSGTGNNEQFF	TGCGCCAGCAGCACCTCCGGGACAGGGAACAATGAGCAGTTCTTC
TRBV5-1	15	few	.	TRBJ1-2	CASSLDRPAVDGYTF	TGCGCCAGCAGCTTAGACAGGCCCGCCGTCGATGGCTACACCTTC
TRBV25-1	15	.	.	TRBJ2-3	CASSAAGGLTDTQYF	TGTGCCAGCAGCGCCGCTGGGGGCCTCACAGATACGCAGTATTTT
TRBV18	15	.	TRBD2	TRBJ2-1	CASSPPGLLGDEQFF	TGTGCCAGCTCACCACCGGGACTACTCGGCGATGAGCAGTTCTTC
TRBV11-2	13	many	.	TRBJ1-1	CASSYRVDTEAFF	TGTGCCAGCAGCTACCGGGTCGACACTGAAGCTTTCTTT
TRBV5-6	16	once	TRBD2	TRBJ2-1	CASSLTSGSLHNEQFF	TGTGCCAGCAGCTTAACTAGCGGGAGTCTCCACAATGAGCAGTTCTTC
TRBV6-5	15	few	.	TRBJ2-1	CASALTGTGYNEQFF	TGTGCCAGCGCACTGACCGGGACGGGCTACAATGAGCAGTTCTTC
TRBV9	14	many	.	TRBJ1-2	CASSPSIGRYGYTF	TGTGCCAGCAGCCCCTCTATTGGACGGTATGGCTACACCTTC
TRBV30	13	.	TRBD1	TRBJ1-1	CAWTGGLRTEAFF	TGTGCCTGGACAGGGGGCTTACGGACTGAAGCTTTCTTT
TRBV7-9	17	.	TRBD2	TRBJ2-2	CASSSPRAGGFTGELFF	TGTGCCAGCAGCTCCCCCCGGGCGGGGGGGTTCACCGGGGAGCTGTTTTTT
TRBV11-2	18	.	.	TRBJ2-2	CASTDSWGQNPNTGELFF	TGTGCCAGCACCGATTCTTGGGGCCAAAACCCGAACACCGGGGAGCTGTTTTTT
TRBV3-1	13	.	.	TRBJ2-5	CASSQDERGTQYF	TGTGCCAGCAGCCAAGATGAGAGGGGGACCCAGTACTTC
TRBV3-1	19	few	TRBD2	TRBJ2-2	CASSQESWLAGYHTGELFF	TGTGCCAGCAGCCAAGAATCTTGGCTAGCGGGATACCACACCGGGGAGCTGTTTTTT
TRBV7-9	16	.	.	TRBJ2-3	CASSLAILVSTDTQYF	TGTGCCAGCAGCTTAGCGATACTAGTAAGCACAGATACGCAGTATTTT
TRBV7-9	16	few	TRBD1	TRBJ1-1	CASSLRDRSVSTEAFF	TGTGCCAGCAGCTTAAGGGACAGGAGTGTTAGCACTGAAGCTTTCTTT
TRBV6-4	17	.	.	TRBJ2-3	CASSPGDGGTSTDTQYF	TGTGCCAGCAGCCCAGGTGATGGTGGGACTAGCACAGATACGCAGTATTTT
TRBV5-6	14	few	TRBD1	TRBJ1-2	CASSWAGQGYGYTF	TGTGCCAGCAGCTGGGCGGGACAGGGCTATGGCTACACCTTC
TRBV7-9	13	.	.	TRBJ2-4	CASSTPTENIQYF	TGTGCCAGCAGCACACCGACCGAAAACATTCAGTACTTC
TRBV11-2	15	.	.	TRBJ1-4	CASSLAGAFNEKLFF	TGTGCCAGCAGCTTAGCAGGGGCGTTTAATGAAAAACTGTTTTTT
TRBV12-3/TRBV12-4	14	.	.	TRBJ1-2	CASSLDREAYGYTF	TGTGCCAGCAGTTTAGACAGGGAGGCCTATGGCTACACCTTC
TRBV25-1	14	few	.	TRBJ2-5	CASGFPGPQETQYF	TGTGCCAGCGGTTTTCCGGGACCGCAAGAGACCCAGTACTTC
TRBV25-1	12	few	.	TRBJ2-5	CASGSEGETQYF	TGTGCCAGCGGTTCTGAAGGGGAGACCCAGTACTTC
TRBV12-3/TRBV12-4	14	.	.	TRBJ1-1	CASSLLGVNTEAFF	TGTGCCAGCAGTTTGTTGGGGGTGAACACTGAAGCTTTCTTT
TRBV5-1	15	few	.	TRBJ2-1	CASSVGQSSYNEQFF	TGCGCCAGCAGCGTCGGACAGAGCTCCTACAATGAGCAGTTCTTC
TRBV20-1	12	few	.	TRBJ2-7	CSADMGRYEQYF	TGCAGTGCTGACATGGGGCGATACGAGCAGTACTTC
TRBV5-1	14	.	.	TRBJ2-7	CASRDVALSYEQYF	TGCGCCAGCAGGGATGTGGCACTTTCCTACGAGCAGTACTTC
TRBV7-9	17	few	TRBD2	TRBJ2-3	CASSSPRLAGSTDTQYF	TGTGCCAGCAGCTCCCCTCGACTAGCGGGAAGCACAGATACGCAGTATTTT
TRBV5-1	17	few	.	TRBJ2-2	CASSLFVTGTNTGELFF	TGCGCCAGCAGCTTGTTTGTGACTGGCACGAACACCGGGGAGCTGTTTTTT
TRBV10-3	16	.	.	TRBJ2-5	CAISDTRAQTPETQYF	TGTGCCATCAGTGACACCCGGGCCCAGACCCCAGAGACCCAGTACTTC